The rows below give T cell receptor beta chains drawn from one sample of a study of a mutant IDH1 vaccine in newly diagnosed glioma. The assay was immunoSEQ multiplex PCR, and TCRdb's table has in-frame clones only and misses some. There are about 65,000 clones in the sample; 85% occur only once, and roughly 4% lies in the top ten. These receptors have no identified antigens. Material: PBMCs, obtained from a glioma patient whose treatment included an IDH1 peptide vaccine. The receptors shown here come from a man aged 25 to 40 with glioma. The CDR3 runs from the conserved cysteine through the conserved F or W. Each record gives: clone size, D gene, J gene, V gene, CDR3 DNA, CDR3 protein. A D gene is named only where the DNA matches it firmly. For some rows the clone size is stated as once, few or many, or as a class when expanded; others skip it.

abundance: few; d_gene: TRBD1; j_gene: TRBJ1-1; v_gene: TRBV5-1; CDR3nt: TGCGCCAGCAGCACGGGACAGGGGAGCACTGAAGCTTTCTTT; CDR3aa: CASSTGQGSTEAFF
abundance: once; d_gene: TRBD1; j_gene: TRBJ2-3; v_gene: TRBV19; CDR3nt: TGTGCCAGTAGTTACCAGGGGGCAGATACGCAGTATTTT; CDR3aa: CASSYQGADTQYF
abundance: NA; d_gene: NA; j_gene: TRBJ2-1; v_gene: TRBV18; CDR3nt: TGTGCCAGCTCACCGGGACTTATAAGACCTAATGAGCAGTTCTTC; CDR3aa: CASSPGLIRPNEQFF
abundance: once; d_gene: TRBD1; j_gene: TRBJ1-2; v_gene: TRBV6-8; CDR3nt: TGTGCCAGCCGGAACAGGGGGCGGGTGGACTATGGCTACACCTTC; CDR3aa: CASRNRGRVDYGYTF
abundance: NA; d_gene: TRBD1; j_gene: TRBJ1-2; v_gene: TRBV7-9; CDR3nt: TGTGCCAGCAGAACGATAGGACAGGGCTATGGCTACACCTTC; CDR3aa: CASRTIGQGYGYTF
abundance: once; d_gene: NA; j_gene: TRBJ2-3; v_gene: TRBV7-9; CDR3nt: TGTGCCACGGGTGTGAGCACAGATACGCAGTATTTT; CDR3aa: CATGVSTDTQYF
abundance: NA; d_gene: NA; j_gene: TRBJ1-1; v_gene: TRBV11-2; CDR3nt: TGTGCCAGCAGGATCCACGGGGGCACTGAAGCTTTCTTT; CDR3aa: CASRIHGGTEAFF
abundance: NA; d_gene: NA; j_gene: TRBJ1-2; v_gene: TRBV11-2; CDR3nt: TGTGCCAGCAGCTCGGGAGGGAGCGGCTACACCTTC; CDR3aa: CASSSGGSGYTF
abundance: few; d_gene: NA; j_gene: TRBJ1-4; v_gene: TRBV19; CDR3nt: TGTGCCAGTAGTATGACAGGATCTAATGAAAAACTGTTTTTT; CDR3aa: CASSMTGSNEKLFF
abundance: few; d_gene: NA; j_gene: TRBJ1-4; v_gene: TRBV5-1; CDR3nt: TGCGCCAGCAGCGCGGACTCAACTAATGAAAAACTGTTTTTT; CDR3aa: CASSADSTNEKLFF
abundance: NA; d_gene: NA; j_gene: TRBJ2-7; v_gene: TRBV10-3; CDR3nt: TGTGCCACCCTGAGCGTCCGAGGGGAGCAGTACTTC; CDR3aa: CATLSVRGEQYF
abundance: few; d_gene: NA; j_gene: TRBJ1-1; v_gene: TRBV11-2; CDR3nt: TGTGCCAGCAGCTCAGACAGTAGATGGGCTGAAGCTTTCTTT; CDR3aa: CASSSDSRWAEAFF
abundance: NA; d_gene: NA; j_gene: TRBJ2-7; v_gene: TRBV9; CDR3nt: TGTGCCAGCAGCGTAGTGACGCAGTGGTACTTC; CDR3aa: CASSVVTQWYF
abundance: NA; d_gene: NA; j_gene: TRBJ2-2; v_gene: TRBV27; CDR3nt: TGTGCCAGCAGTTTGGGCGTTCCGAACACCGGGGAGCTGTTTTTT; CDR3aa: CASSLGVPNTGELFF
abundance: NA; d_gene: NA; j_gene: TRBJ2-7; v_gene: TRBV5-1; CDR3nt: TGCGCCAGCAGCTTGGAGGGAAGGACCTCCTACGAGCAGTACTTC; CDR3aa: CASSLEGRTSYEQYF
abundance: NA; d_gene: NA; j_gene: TRBJ1-5; v_gene: TRBV2; CDR3nt: TGTGCCAGCCAGTCCTTCAATCAGCCCCAGCATTTT; CDR3aa: CASQSFNQPQHF
abundance: NA; d_gene: NA; j_gene: TRBJ2-3; v_gene: TRBV4-1; CDR3nt: TGCGCCAGCAGCCAAGATGGTATAGCGGTTCTCACAGATACGCAGTATTTT; CDR3aa: CASSQDGIAVLTDTQYF
abundance: NA; d_gene: NA; j_gene: TRBJ2-3; v_gene: TRBV19; CDR3nt: TGTGCCAGTAGGAAAACAGGGATTGTGAGCACAGATACGCAGTATTTT; CDR3aa: CASRKTGIVSTDTQYF